Only a few counts were recorded for the clone carrying this TCR beta chain. The antigen is unknown. Original analysis: Junction-only immunoSEQ data arrived without quality scores, meaning filtering differed. The data were produced by immunoSEQ multiplex PCR, yet TCRdb's version contains in-frame clones alone and is incomplete. From that table come the V and J calls and clone size; the DNA was used to work out D and trimming. Seen here are about 1.4 million clones, around 95% observed once, and the top ten hold approximately 1.2%. The authors divided CD4+ cells into CD45RA+ naive and CD45RA-negative memory subsets. This entry is derived from a study of shared clonotypes between healthy human individuals. Germline lookup yields CDR1 DFQATT and CDR2 SNEGSKA (reference sequence). Trimming took 3 bases from V and 6 from J, leaving 5 bases between them. This CDR3 contains 10 residues. Study findings and constraints: The generation probabilities recorded for non-shared clonotypes fell below those of clonotypes shared by all four donors. The small donor group covered limited genetic and exposure diversity.

This sequence was found in a man in his thirties or forties in good health. The material sequenced was naive CD4+ T cells sorted from blood. Subset given: CD45RA+ positively selected. The chain joins TRBV20-1 to TRBJ1-1; D ambiguous. The chain's CDR3 is CSARSPEAFF. The DNA for the CDR3 is TGCAGTGCTAGGAGTCCTGAAGCTTTCTTT.